The sequence of this T cell receptor (beta chain) was determined in a study of cytomegalovirus exposure and HLA in healthy donors (dated by TCRdb to 2015 to 2018). Study-wide context: A later analysis indicated that the 120 or so validation repertoires were generated on the platform also employed for the 700 or so repertoires of the first cohort. The study aimed to test whether cataloging public T cell receptors could reveal signatures of past pathogen exposure. Along with the approximately 650-subject first cohort, a separate validation cohort of 120 different subjects was used. High-throughput TCR immunosequencing, statistical association of individual TCRs with disease status, and machine learning were combined to predict cytomegalovirus infection status. Here is what the overall study found, with its caveats: In vitro tests confirmed that a few of the cytomegalovirus-associated TCR beta chains recognize cytomegalovirus antigens. All 110 or so repertoires were used to score co-occurrence in the validation cohort in a later analysis, because that analysis had no HLA typing for the cohort. The study listed approximately 160 TCR beta chains as associated with cytomegalovirus. Subsequent analysis determined that TCRs grouped into clusters in the first cohort also showed a tendency toward co-occurrence across the 120 or so validation repertoires, and 94% of cluster scores exceeded 0. Cytomegalovirus status was reported to be diagnosed by the classifier with high specificity and sensitivity in both the original and validation cohorts. While some public TCRs were present in many individuals, most TCR sequences turned up only very rarely across donors. It was suggested by the authors that the approach could potentially be generalized to other disease states and immunological phenotypes.

Separate from the approximately 700-subject first cohort, the validation cohort of some 130 subjects was the group to which the donors belonged. On this clone itself: No cognate antigen has been identified for it. It has no much larger one-base neighbor in the sample; base qualities were not kept.

The V and J ends are trimmed by 4 bases and 0 bases, leaving 12 bases between them. The germline V gene (reference sequence) sets CDR1 to MNHEY and CDR2 to SMNVEV. The CDR3 runs 15 residues from the cysteine to the phenylalanine. CDR3 DNA only is kept here, 45 bases in frame from base 1. Libraries were made using the immunoSEQ multiplex PCR assay. The authors' pipeline ran thus. To diagnose cytomegalovirus status from the catalog of TCR beta chain sequences, a statistical classification framework was built. TCRdb re-hosts the immuneACCESS table, in-frame sequences only. Its copies lack some clones; in the studies checked, an unresolved V gene accounts for under half of them, and the cause for the rest is not known. From that table come the V and J calls and clone size; the DNA was used to work out D and trimming. The sample includes 65,000 or so clones, with roughly 94% observed a single time. The ten biggest clones cover about 4.5% of the sample.

This TCR derives from a man younger than 35 in good health and CMV-seropositive. The chain is encoded by TRBV27 joined to TRBJ2-5; the best D guess is TRBD1, with 5 bases matching. Sequenced input: PBMCs. The sequence in DNA is TGTGCCAGCAGTTCCTATCTAGGGGACCAAGAGACCCAGTACTTC. This is translated as CASSSYLGDQETQYF.